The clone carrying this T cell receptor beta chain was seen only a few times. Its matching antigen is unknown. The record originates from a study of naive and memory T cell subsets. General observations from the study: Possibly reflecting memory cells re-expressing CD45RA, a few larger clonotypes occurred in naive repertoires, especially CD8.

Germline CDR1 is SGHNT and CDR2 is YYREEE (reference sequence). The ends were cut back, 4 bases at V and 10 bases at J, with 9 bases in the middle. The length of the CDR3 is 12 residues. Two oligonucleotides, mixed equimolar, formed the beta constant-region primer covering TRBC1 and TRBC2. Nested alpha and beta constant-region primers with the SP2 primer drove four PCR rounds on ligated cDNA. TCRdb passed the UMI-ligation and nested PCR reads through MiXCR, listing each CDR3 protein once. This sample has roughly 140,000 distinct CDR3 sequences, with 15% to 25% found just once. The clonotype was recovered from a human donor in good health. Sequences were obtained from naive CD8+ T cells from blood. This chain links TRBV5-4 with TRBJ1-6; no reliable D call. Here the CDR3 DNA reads TGTGCCAGCAGCGCCCCAAGCTCACCCCTCCACTTT. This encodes CASSAPSSPLHF.